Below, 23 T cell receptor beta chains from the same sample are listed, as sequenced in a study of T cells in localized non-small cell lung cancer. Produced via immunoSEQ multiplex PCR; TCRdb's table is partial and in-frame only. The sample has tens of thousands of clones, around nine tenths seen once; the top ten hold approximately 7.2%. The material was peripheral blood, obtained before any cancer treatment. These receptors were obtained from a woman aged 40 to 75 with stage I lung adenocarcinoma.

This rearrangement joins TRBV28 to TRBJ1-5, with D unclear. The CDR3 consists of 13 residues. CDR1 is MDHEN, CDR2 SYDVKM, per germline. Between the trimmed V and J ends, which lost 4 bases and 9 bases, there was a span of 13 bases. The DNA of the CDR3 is TGTGCCAGCAGTTCGACCCCGGTCCCGCCCCAGCATTTT. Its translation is CASSSTPVPPQHF.

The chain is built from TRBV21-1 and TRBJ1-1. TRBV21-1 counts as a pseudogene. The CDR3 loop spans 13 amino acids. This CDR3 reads CASTGLMNTEAFF. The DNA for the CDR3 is TGTGCCAGCACCGGCCTAATGAACACTGAAGCTTTCTTT.

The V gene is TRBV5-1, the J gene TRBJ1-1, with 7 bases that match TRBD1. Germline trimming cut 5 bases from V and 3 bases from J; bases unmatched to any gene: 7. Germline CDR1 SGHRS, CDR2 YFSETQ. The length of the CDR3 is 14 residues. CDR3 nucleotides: TGCGCCAGCAGGGTGACAGGGTCGGACACTGAAGCTTTCTTT. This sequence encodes CASRVTGSDTEAFF.

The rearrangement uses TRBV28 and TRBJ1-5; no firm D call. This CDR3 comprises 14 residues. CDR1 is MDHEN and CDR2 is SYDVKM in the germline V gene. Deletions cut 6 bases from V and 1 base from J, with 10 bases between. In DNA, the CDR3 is TGTGCCAGCAGGGGTCCTGTCAGCAATCAGCCCCAGCATTTT. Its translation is CASRGPVSNQPQHF.

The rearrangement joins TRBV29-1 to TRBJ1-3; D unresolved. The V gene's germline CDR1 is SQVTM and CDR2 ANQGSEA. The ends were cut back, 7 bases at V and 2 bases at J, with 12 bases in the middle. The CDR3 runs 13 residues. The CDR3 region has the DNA TGCAGCGCTTTAACATTTGCTGGAAACACCATATATTTT. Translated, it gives CSALTFAGNTIYF.

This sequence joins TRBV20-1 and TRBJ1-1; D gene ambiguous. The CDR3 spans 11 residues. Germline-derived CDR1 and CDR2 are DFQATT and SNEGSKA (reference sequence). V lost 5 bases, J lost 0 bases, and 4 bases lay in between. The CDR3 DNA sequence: TGCAGTGCTCGCTTGAACACTGAAGCTTTCTTT. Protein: CSARLNTEAFF.

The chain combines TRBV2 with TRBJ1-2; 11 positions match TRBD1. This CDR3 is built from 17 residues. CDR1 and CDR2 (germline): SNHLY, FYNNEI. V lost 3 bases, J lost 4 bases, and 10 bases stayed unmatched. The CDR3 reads CASSDSLGQGAAYGYTF. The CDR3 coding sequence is TGTGCCAGCAGTGACTCCCTCGGACAGGGGGCGGCCTATGGCTACACCTTC.

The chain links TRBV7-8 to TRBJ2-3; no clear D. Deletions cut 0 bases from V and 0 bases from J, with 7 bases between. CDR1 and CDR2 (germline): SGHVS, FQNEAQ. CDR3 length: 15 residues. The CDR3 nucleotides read TGTGCCAGCAGCTTAGCGTCAGGCAGCACAGATACGCAGTATTTT. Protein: CASSLASGSTDTQYF.

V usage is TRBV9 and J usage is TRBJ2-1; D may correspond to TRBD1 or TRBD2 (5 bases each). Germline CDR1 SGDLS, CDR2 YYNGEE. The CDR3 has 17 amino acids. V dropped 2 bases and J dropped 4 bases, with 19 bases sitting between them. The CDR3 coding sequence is TGTGCCAGCAGCGTCAGCGGAAGGACATCCACATACAATGAGCAGTTCTTC. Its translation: CASSVSGRTSTYNEQFF.

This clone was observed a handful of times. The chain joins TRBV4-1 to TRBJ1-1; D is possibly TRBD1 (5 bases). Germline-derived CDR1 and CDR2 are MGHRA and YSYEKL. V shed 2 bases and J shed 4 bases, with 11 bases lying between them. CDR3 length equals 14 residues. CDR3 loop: CASSQPDGGTEAFF. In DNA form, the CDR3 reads TGCGCCAGCAGCCAACCTGACGGGGGCACTGAAGCTTTCTTT.

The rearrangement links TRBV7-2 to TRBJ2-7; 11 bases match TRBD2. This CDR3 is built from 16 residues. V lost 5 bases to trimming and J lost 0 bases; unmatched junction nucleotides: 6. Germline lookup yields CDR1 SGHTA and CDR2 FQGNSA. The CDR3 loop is CASSLLAGVTSYEQYF. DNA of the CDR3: TGTGCCAGCAGCCTACTAGCGGGGGTGACCTCCTACGAGCAGTACTTC. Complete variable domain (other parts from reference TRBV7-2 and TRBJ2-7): GAGVSQSPSNKVTEKGKDVELRCDPISGHTALYWYRQSLGQGLEFLIYFQGNSAPDKSGLPSDRFSAERTGGSVSTLTIQRTQQEDSAVYLCASSLLAGVTSYEQYFGPGTRLTVT.

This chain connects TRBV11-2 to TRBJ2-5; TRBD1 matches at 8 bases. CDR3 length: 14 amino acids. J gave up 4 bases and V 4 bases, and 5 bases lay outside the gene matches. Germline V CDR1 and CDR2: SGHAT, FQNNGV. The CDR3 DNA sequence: TGTGCCAGCAGCTCGACAGGGGCTGGAGAGACCCAGTACTTC. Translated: CASSSTGAGETQYF.

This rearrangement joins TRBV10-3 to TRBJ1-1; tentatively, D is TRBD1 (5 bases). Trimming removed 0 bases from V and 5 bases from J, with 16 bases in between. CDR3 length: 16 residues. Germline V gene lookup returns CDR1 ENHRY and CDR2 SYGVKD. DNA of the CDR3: TGTGCCATCAGTGAGTCCGTTCAGACAGAAAGGACTGAAGCTTTCTTT. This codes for CAISESVQTERTEAFF.

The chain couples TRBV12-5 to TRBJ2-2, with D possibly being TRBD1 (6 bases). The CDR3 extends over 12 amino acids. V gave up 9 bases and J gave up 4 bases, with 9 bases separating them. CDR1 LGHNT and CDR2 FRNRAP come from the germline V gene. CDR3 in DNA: TGTGCTAGCCAGGGGCTCACCGGGGAGCTGTTTTTT. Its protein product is CASQGLTGELFF.

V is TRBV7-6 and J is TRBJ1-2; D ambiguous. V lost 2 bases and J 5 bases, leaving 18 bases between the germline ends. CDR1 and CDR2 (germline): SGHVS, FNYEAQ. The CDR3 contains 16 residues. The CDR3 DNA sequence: TGTGCCAGCAGCTTATTAGTGGTCAAGGATGCTTATGGCTACACCTTC. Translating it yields CASSLLVVKDAYGYTF.

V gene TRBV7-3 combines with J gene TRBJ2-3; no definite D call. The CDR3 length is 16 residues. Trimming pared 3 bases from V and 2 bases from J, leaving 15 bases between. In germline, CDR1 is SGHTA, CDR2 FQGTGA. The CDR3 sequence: CASSFGEPSITDTQYF. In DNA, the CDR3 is TGTGCCAGCAGCTTCGGCGAACCCTCGATCACAGATACGCAGTATTTT. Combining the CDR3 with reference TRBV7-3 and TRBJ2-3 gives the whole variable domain GAGVSQTPSNKVTEKGKYVELRCDPISGHTALYWYRQSLGQGPEFLIYFQGTGAADDSGLPNDRFFAVRPEGSVSTLKIQRTERGDSAVYLCASSFGEPSITDTQYFGPGTRLTVL.

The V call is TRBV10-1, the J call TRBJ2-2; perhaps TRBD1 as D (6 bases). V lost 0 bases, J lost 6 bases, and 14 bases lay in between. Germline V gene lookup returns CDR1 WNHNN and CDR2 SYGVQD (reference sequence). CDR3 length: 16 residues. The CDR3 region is CASSESYGNRAGELFF. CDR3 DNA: TGCGCCAGCAGTGAGTCGTACGGGAACAGGGCCGGGGAGCTGTTTTTT.

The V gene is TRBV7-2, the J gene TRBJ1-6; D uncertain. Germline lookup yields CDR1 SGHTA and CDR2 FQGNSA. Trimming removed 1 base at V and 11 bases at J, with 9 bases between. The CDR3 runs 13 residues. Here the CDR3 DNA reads TGTGCCAGCAGCTTAGGGGCCAGCCCACCCCTCCACTTT. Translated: CASSLGASPPLHF.

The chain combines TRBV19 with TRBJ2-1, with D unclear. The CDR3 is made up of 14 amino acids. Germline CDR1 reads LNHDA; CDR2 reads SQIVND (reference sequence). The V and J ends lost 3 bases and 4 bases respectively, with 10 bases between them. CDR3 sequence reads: CASSMRTAYNEQFF. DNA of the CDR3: TGTGCCAGTAGTATGAGAACAGCGTACAATGAGCAGTTCTTC.

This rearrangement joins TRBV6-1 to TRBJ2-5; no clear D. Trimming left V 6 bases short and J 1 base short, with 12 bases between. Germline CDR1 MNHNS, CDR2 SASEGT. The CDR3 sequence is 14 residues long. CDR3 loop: CASSGRPRQETQYF. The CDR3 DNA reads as TGTGCCAGCAGCGGACGGCCCCGCCAAGAGACCCAGTACTTC.

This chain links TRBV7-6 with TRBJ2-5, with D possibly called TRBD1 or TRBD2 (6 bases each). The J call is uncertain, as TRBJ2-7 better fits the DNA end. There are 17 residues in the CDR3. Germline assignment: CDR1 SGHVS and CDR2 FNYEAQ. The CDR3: CASRPLRTTGFNNEQYF. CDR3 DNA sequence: TGTGCCAGCAGGCCGCTCCGGACTACAGGGTTCAACAACGAGCAGTACTTC.

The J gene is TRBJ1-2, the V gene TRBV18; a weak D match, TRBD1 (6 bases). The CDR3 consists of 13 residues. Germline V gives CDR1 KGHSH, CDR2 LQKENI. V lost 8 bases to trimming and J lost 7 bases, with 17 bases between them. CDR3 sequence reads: CASTRTTGTGYTF. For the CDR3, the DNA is TGTGCCAGCACCCGTACCACAGGGACTGGCTACACCTTC.

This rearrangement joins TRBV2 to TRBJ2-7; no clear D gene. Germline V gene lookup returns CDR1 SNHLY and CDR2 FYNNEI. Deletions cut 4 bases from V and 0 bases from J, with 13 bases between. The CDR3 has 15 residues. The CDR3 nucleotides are TGTGCCAGCAGTGGGGGTGTCGGAATCTCCTACGAGCAGTACTTC. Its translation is CASSGGVGISYEQYF.